This T cell receptor beta chain was identified in a study of T cell repertoires in cytomegalovirus infection. One entry per CDR3 protein, called by TCRdb with MiXCR from the reads. The sample carries around 530,000 distinct CDR3 sequences, 26% recorded once. The V end was cut by 2 bases, the J end by 1 base, with 11 bases between. CDR3 length: 15 residues. The germline V gene encodes CDR1 LGHNT and CDR2 FRNRAP. The sequence was obtained from a human donor in good health (CMV status not recorded). Some clones in this sample may be carry-over from other donors' samples. The chain joins TRBV12-5 to TRBJ1-1; D may be TRBD1 (5 bases). Input material: PBMCs. The CDR3 is CASGLKGLGNTEAFF. For the CDR3, the DNA is TGTGCTAGTGGTTTGAAGGGGCTGGGGAACACTGAAGCTTTCTTT.